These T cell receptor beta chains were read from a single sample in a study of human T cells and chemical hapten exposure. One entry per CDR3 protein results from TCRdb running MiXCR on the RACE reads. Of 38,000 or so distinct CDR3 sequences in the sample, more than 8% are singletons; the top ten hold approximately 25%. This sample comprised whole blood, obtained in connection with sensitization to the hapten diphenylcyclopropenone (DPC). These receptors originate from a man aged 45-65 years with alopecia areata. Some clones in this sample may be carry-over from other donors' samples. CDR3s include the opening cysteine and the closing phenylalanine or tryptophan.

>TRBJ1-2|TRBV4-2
CASSQDRTASYGYTF
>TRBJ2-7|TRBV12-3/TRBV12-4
CASSGRTRSSYEQYF
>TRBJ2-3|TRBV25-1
CASSDFGLTDTQYF
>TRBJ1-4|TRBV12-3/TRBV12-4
CASSETGTGNEKLFF
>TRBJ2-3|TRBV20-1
CSARDPLAGGYTQYF
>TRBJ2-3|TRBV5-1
CASSLTGAGGSTDTQYF
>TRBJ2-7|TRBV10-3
CATLTGTGGNEQYF
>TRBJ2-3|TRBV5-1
CASSTSGSGTDTQYF
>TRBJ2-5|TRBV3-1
CASSQESEGETQYF
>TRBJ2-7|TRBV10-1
CASSAWTSGMYEQYF
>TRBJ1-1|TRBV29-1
CSVEVLGGRTEAFF
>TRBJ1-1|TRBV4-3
CASSQVPDSNTEAFF
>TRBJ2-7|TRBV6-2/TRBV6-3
CASSSAQRKPHEQYF
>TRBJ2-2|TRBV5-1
CASSFRDSNTGELFF
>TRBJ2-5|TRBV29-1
CSGVREVGKTQYF
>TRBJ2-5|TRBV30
CASETGMGTQYF
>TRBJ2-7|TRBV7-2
CASSIQGANSYEQYF
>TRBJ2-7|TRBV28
CASHLETSGIHEQYF
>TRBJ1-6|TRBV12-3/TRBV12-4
CASSQTHGNSPLHF
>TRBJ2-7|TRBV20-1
CSARAVSGRPYF
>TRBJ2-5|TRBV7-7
CASSRGRTIGQETQYF
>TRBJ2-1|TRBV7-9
CASSPQTQNKFF
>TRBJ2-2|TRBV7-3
CASSFGEDTGELFF